Listed below are T cell receptor beta chains from one sample, sequenced in a study of T cells in Graves' hyperthyroidism and ophthalmopathy. In TCRdb, the multiplex PCR reads were re-called with MiXCR into one record per CDR3 protein. The repertoire has about 200,000 distinct CDR3 sequences, around a sixth of them found once; the top ten carry around 52%. The sample was blood. All receptors come from a woman aged 45-65 years with Graves' hyperthyroidism. Both conserved end residues are trimmed from each CDR3. Fields, in order: CDR3 length, D gene, J gene, V gene, CDR3 protein. A D gene is named only where the DNA matches it firmly.

>16|.|TRBJ2-1|TRBV10-3
AISELLTRDTLYNEQF
>9|.|TRBJ2-2|TRBV29-1
SVGNTGELF
>13|.|TRBJ2-3|TRBV2
ASSEDSSGTDTQY
>11|.|TRBJ2-3|TRBV20-1
SVPSGSPDTQY
>12|.|TRBJ1-1|TRBV28
ASRTRTYRAEAF
>11|.|TRBJ1-5|TRBV27
ASRLGSDQPQH
>13|TRBD2|TRBJ2-2|TRBV6-2/TRBV6-3
ASKRLAGDTGELF
>10|TRBD1|TRBJ2-7|TRBV30
ACRDSSYEQY
>14|TRBD1|TRBJ1-5|TRBV6-1
ASSFNGQGANQPQH
>14|.|TRBJ2-7|TRBV28
ASSFPRQASGSEQY
>14|TRBD1|TRBJ2-7|TRBV5-6
ASSPRSTGTIYEQY
>12|.|TRBJ2-5|TRBV10-3
AISEGGSVETQY
>13|TRBD1|TRBJ1-5|TRBV18
ASSPGRGLDQPQH
>10|.|TRBJ1-4|TRBV6-2/TRBV6-3
ASTQWGGKLF
>16|TRBD2|TRBJ2-7|TRBV5-1
ASSSSGTSRLNSYEQY
>16|TRBD2|TRBJ2-3|TRBV27
ASSFSSGTRASPHTQY
>13|.|TRBJ2-7|TRBV5-1
ASTPTHGGVYEQY
>11|.|TRBJ2-5|TRBV13
ASSLRGSRFQY
>13|TRBD2|TRBJ2-7|TRBV20-1
SASLPGLAGGEQY
>16|TRBD2|TRBJ2-1|TRBV6-2/TRBV6-3
ASSYSTGYGRTPNEQF
>13|TRBD2|TRBJ2-7|TRBV7-3
ASSKHTSGSNEQY
>11|.|TRBJ1-4|TRBV25-1
ASNREPNEKLF
>15|.|TRBJ2-1|TRBV5-1
ASSLAWGALSYNEQF
>13|.|TRBJ1-4|TRBV28
ASSSLGPGREKLF